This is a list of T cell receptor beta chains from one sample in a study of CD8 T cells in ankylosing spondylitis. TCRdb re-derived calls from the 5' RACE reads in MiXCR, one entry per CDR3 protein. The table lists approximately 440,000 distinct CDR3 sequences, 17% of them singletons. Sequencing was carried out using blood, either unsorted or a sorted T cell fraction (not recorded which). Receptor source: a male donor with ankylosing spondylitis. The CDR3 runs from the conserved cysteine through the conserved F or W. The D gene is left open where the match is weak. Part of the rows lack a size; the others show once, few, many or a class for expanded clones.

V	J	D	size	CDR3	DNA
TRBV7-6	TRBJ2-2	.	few	CASSRRGGSNTGELFF	TGTGCCAGCAGCCGAAGGGGGGGTTCGAACACCGGGGAGCTGTTTTTT
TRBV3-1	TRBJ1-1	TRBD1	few	CASRLGTATEAFF	TGTGCCAGCAGGCTCGGGACAGCTACTGAAGCTTTCTTT
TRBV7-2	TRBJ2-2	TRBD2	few	CASSLRLAGVGGELFF	TGTGCCAGCAGCTTAAGACTAGCGGGAGTTGGCGGGGAGCTGTTTTTT
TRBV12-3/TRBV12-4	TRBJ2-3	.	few	CASSFGRAEADTQYF	TGTGCCAGCAGTTTTGGTAGGGCGGAGGCAGATACGCAGTATTTT
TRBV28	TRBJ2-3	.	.	CASSPLFGMDTQYF	TGTGCCAGCAGTCCCTTGTTCGGGATGGATACGCAGTATTTT
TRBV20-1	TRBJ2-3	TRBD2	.	CSAPNSGGNTDTQYF	TGCAGTGCCCCGAATAGCGGGGGTAACACAGATACGCAGTATTTT
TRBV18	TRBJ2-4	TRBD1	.	CASSQDRGRNIQYF	TGTGCCAGCTCACAGGACAGGGGAAGAAACATTCAGTACTTC
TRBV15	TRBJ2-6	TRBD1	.	CATRRQGSGANVLTF	TGTGCCACCAGGCGACAGGGCTCTGGGGCCAACGTCCTGACTTTC
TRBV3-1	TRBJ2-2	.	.	CASTQRGTGELFF	TGTGCCAGCACCCAGAGGGGCACCGGGGAGCTGTTTTTT
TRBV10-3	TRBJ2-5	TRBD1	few	CAISESDRVEYF	TGTGCCATCAGTGAATCCGACAGGGTAGAGTACTTC
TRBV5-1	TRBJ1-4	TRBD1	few	CASSIQPGQVNEKLFF	TGCGCCAGCAGCATCCAACCGGGACAGGTCAATGAAAAACTGTTTTTT
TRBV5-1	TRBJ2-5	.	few	CASSPWAGLETQYF	TGCGCCAGCAGCCCCTGGGCGGGGTTAGAGACCCAGTACTTC
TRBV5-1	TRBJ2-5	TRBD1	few	CASRPGSTGTYQETQYF	TGCGCCAGCAGACCCGGATCGACAGGGACGTACCAAGAGACCCAGTACTTC
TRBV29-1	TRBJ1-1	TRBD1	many	CSVEVQGAETEAFF	TGCAGCGTTGAGGTACAGGGGGCAGAGACTGAAGCTTTCTTT
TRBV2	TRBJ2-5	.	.	CASSAQSTGRETQYF	TGTGCCAGCAGCGCGCAGTCCACAGGGAGGGAGACCCAGTACTTC